These 28 T cell receptor beta chains share one sample of origin, sequenced in a study of radiation and T cells in renal cell carcinoma. The time point: blood 2 weeks post-SBRT. Noted treatment: 15 Gy SBRT to primary tumor, nephrectomy 4 weeks later. Using immunoSEQ multiplex PCR, the repertoire was profiled, and TCRdb retains in-frame clones only, with some absent. The top ten hold 20% to 25% of the sample, which has around 86,000 clones, about 86% seen once. The sample in question was blood, obtained from a patient whose treatment included radiotherapy and nephrectomy. The receptors shown here come from a woman between 50 and 59 years old with renal cell carcinoma.

V and J are TRBV7-2 and TRBJ2-3; D is possibly TRBD1 (6 bases). Germline loops: CDR1 SGHTA, CDR2 FQGNSA. The CDR3 sequence is 18 residues long. With 4 bases removed from V and 4 bases from J, the gap between germline ends came to 24 bases. The CDR3: CASSSSGIRGMVADTQYF. Here the CDR3 DNA reads TGTGCCAGCAGCTCCTCCGGAATCAGGGGAATGGTAGCAGATACGCAGTATTTT.

There are a few counts of this clone. The chain couples TRBV9 to TRBJ1-4; no definite D call. Trimming removed 0 bases at V and 7 bases at J, with 13 bases between. In germline, CDR1 is SGDLS, CDR2 YYNGEE. The length of the CDR3 is 15 residues. CDR3 sequence: CASSVAAAVSEKLFF. The CDR3, as DNA: TGTGCCAGCAGCGTAGCTGCAGCCGTATCTGAAAAACTGTTTTTT. Using reference TRBV9 and TRBJ1-4 for the parts outside the CDR3, the full variable domain is DSGVTQTPKHLITATGQRVTLRCSPRSGDLSVYWYQQSLDQGLQFLIQYYNGEERAKGNILERFSAQQFPDLHSELNLSSLELGDSALYFCASSVAAAVSEKLFFGSGTQLSVL.

The chain is built from TRBV2 and TRBJ2-7; the D gene is possibly TRBD2 (5 bases). V lost 6 bases, J lost 6 bases, and 12 bases lay in between. Looked up from germline, CDR1 is SNHLY and CDR2 is FYNNEI. The CDR3 covers 12 residues. CDR3: CASRPSPGEQYF. The CDR3, as DNA: TGTGCCAGCAGACCTAGCCCAGGCGAGCAGTACTTC.

This chain uses TRBV5-1 with TRBJ1-2; D may be TRBD1 (5 bases). Germline V gene sequence: CDR1 SGHRS, CDR2 YFSETQ. The CDR3 contains 14 residues. With 4 bases removed from V and 7 bases from J, the gap between germline ends came to 17 bases. CDR3 in DNA: TGCGCCAGCAGCACCAGGGACGGCCCAGGTGGCTACACCTTC. This gives the protein CASSTRDGPGGYTF.

The chain employs TRBV5-6 and TRBJ1-5; 10 bases map to TRBD1. Per germline, CDR1 SGHDT and CDR2 YYEEEE. The V gene end was trimmed by 4 bases and the J gene end by 2 bases; junction bases not matched to a gene: 6. The length of the CDR3 is 16 residues. CDR3 coding DNA: TGTGCCAGCAGCCAAAGGGACAGGGGAGGCAATCAGCCCCAGCATTTT. As protein: CASSQRDRGGNQPQHF.

This chain links TRBV2 with TRBJ2-7, with TRBD2 identical over 9 bases. The CDR3 runs to 13 residues. The V and J ends lost 7 bases and 7 bases, in that order; junction bases with no gene match: 8. Germline V gene data show CDR1 as SNHLY and CDR2 as FYNNEI. This CDR3 reads CASKGSGGREQYF. The DNA of the CDR3 is TGTGCCAGCAAGGGTAGCGGGGGCCGGGAGCAGTACTTC.

The gene calls are TRBV7-2 and TRBJ2-7; D call uncertain. Trimming removed 1 base at V and 2 bases at J, with 9 bases between. This CDR3 spans 14 amino acids. CDR1 and CDR2 (germline): SGHTA, FQGNSA. Here the CDR3 reads CASSLGQIAYEQYF. CDR3 in DNA: TGTGCCAGCAGCTTAGGTCAGATAGCCTACGAGCAGTACTTC.

Regarding this clone: The junction does not match germline at one end; this may be a read error. V and J are TRBV7-9 and TRBJ2-7, with D uncertain. The CDR3 runs 16 residues. CDR1 is SEHNR, CDR2 FQNEAQ, per germline (reference sequence). The CDR3 DNA sequence: TGTGCCAGCAGCCCGAGTGTCGGCAGTTGGTCCTCCGAGCAGTACTTC. Translation: CASSPSVGSWSSEQYF.

The genes are TRBV6-5 and TRBJ1-5; a weak D match, TRBD1 (5 bases). The CDR3 is 12 residues long. Trimming stripped 5 bases from V and 7 bases from J, with 9 bases between. The germline V gene encodes CDR1 MNHEY and CDR2 SVGAGI. This CDR3 is CASSPRGQPQHF. CDR3 coding DNA: TGTGCCAGCAGTCCTCGGGGGCAGCCCCAGCATTTT.

This sequence joins TRBV19 and TRBJ1-6, with D possibly TRBD1 on 5 matching bases. The germline CDR1 and CDR2 sequences are LNHDA and SQIVND (reference sequence). The CDR3 contains 13 residues. V was cut by 5 bases and J by 7 bases, with 9 bases left in between. The CDR3 loop is CASSLNRNSPLHF. The CDR3 DNA is TGTGCCAGTAGTCTAAACAGGAATTCACCCCTCCACTTT.

The chain couples TRBV27 to TRBJ1-4; D uncertain. Germline lookup yields CDR1 MNHEY and CDR2 SMNVEV (reference sequence). The CDR3 contains 13 residues. V lost 4 bases and J 10 bases, leaving 13 bases between the germline ends. CDR3 DNA sequence: TGTGCCAGCAGTTCGAATTGGTCGGCAAAACTGTTTTTT. Translating gives CASSSNWSAKLFF.

This clone was recorded a few times. V and J are TRBV4-3 and TRBJ1-5; D gene ambiguous. The CDR3 spans 13 residues. V lost 6 bases to trimming and J lost 4 bases, with 10 bases between them. Germline values: CDR1 LGHNA, CDR2 YSLEER. The CDR3 nucleotides read TGCGCCAGCAGGGACCCCACGAATCAGCCCCAGCATTTT. It is translated as CASRDPTNQPQHF.

The J gene is TRBJ2-7, the V gene TRBV12-5; a possible D gene is TRBD2 (5 bases). In germline, CDR1 is LGHNT, CDR2 FRNRAP. V gave up 0 bases and J gave up 4 bases, with 19 bases separating them. The length of the CDR3 is 17 residues. CDR3 sequence (DNA): TGTGCTAGTGGTTTGGTACTAGGTCAAGGCCCCCTTTACGAGCAGTACTTC. It translates to CASGLVLGQGPLYEQYF.

The rearrangement joins TRBV28 to TRBJ2-3; 9 positions match TRBD2. This CDR3 comprises 15 residues. Germline V lookup: CDR1 MDHEN, CDR2 SYDVKM. V lost 4 bases to trimming and J lost 5 bases; unmatched junction nucleotides: 7. The CDR3 reads CASSWASGVVDTQYF. The DNA of the CDR3 is TGTGCCAGCAGTTGGGCTAGCGGGGTCGTAGATACGCAGTATTTT.

CDR3 nucleotides: TGTGCCAGCAGCGCTCAAACCGGGACAGGGGGCGATGGCTACACCTTC. It encodes CASSAQTGTGGDGYTF. The chain joins TRBV9 to TRBJ1-2, with 12 bases aligning to TRBD1. CDR3 length: 16 amino acids. V lost 3 bases to trimming and J lost 6 bases; unmatched junction nucleotides: 9. Per germline, CDR1 SGDLS and CDR2 YYNGEE.

This clone has a handful of counts. V and J are TRBV19 and TRBJ2-6, with D unclear. Germline-derived CDR1 and CDR2 are LNHDA and SQIVND (reference sequence). The germline V and J ends were trimmed by 3 bases and 10 bases, with 13 bases remaining between them. The CDR3 totals 14 residues. Here the CDR3 DNA reads TGTGCCAGTAGTATTATGACTCCCCCTAACGTCCTGACTTTC. Translating it yields CASSIMTPPNVLTF.

The chain uses TRBV6-4 and TRBJ1-2; D is uncertain. V was pared by 9 bases and J by 8 bases, with 16 bases between. The CDR3 contains 12 residues. Germline lookup yields CDR1 MRHNA and CDR2 SNTAGT. The CDR3 here is CASRSSLGGYTF. The CDR3 DNA reads as TGTGCCAGTCGCAGTAGTTTGGGGGGCTACACCTTC.

V and J are TRBV5-5 and TRBJ2-4; D might be TRBD1 or TRBD2, each matching 6 bases. Trimming cost V 5 bases and J 3 bases, with 24 bases left between them. The CDR3 consists of 18 residues. Germline CDR1 and CDR2: SGHKS and YYEKEE (reference sequence). The CDR3 nucleotides are TGTGCCAGCAGTCAGAGCAGGGATCAGGGGACTGGCAAAAACATTCAGTACTTC. Its translation: CASSQSRDQGTGKNIQYF.

This clone appeared once. The V gene is TRBV6-6, the J gene TRBJ1-4; 7 nucleotides line up with TRBD1. Trimming cost V 6 bases and J 8 bases; bases outside gene matches: 6. Germline V gene sequence: CDR1 MNHNY, CDR2 SVGAGI (reference sequence). This CDR3 has 13 residues. The CDR3 DNA is TGTGCCAGCAGCGGGACAGTAAAGGAAAAACTGTTTTTT. Amino acid sequence: CASSGTVKEKLFF.

The CDR3 DNA reads TGTGCCAGCTCCGTTAGCGGGAGCGATGAGCAGTTCTTC. It encodes CASSVSGSDEQFF. The chain carries TRBV18 and TRBJ2-1; TRBD2 matches 9 bases. CDR3 size: 13 residues. Germline assignment: CDR1 KGHSH and CDR2 LQKENI. With V trimmed by 6 bases and J by 8 bases, 5 bases remained unmatched.

The rearrangement links TRBV7-2 to TRBJ2-3; D unclear. This CDR3 spans 14 amino acids. Germline-derived CDR1 and CDR2 are SGHTA and FQGNSA. Trimming shortened V by 5 bases and J by 4 bases, and 13 bases separated the two germline ends. The CDR3 protein is CASSPRTWPDTQYF. The CDR3 nucleotides are TGTGCCAGCAGCCCCAGGACCTGGCCAGATACGCAGTATTTT. The complete variable domain, with remaining parts taken from reference TRBV7-2 and TRBJ2-3, reads GAGVSQSPSNKVTEKGKDVELRCDPISGHTALYWYRQSLGQGLEFLIYFQGNSAPDKSGLPSDRFSAERTGGSVSTLTIQRTQQEDSAVYLCASSPRTWPDTQYFGPGTRLTVL.

V and J are TRBV5-4 and TRBJ2-1; a possible D gene is TRBD1 (5 bases). The V end was cut by 1 base, the J end by 0 bases, with 11 bases between. The CDR3 has 16 amino acids. Germline loops: CDR1 SGHNT, CDR2 YYREEE (reference sequence). The CDR3 loop reads CASSLSRTSSYNEQFF. The CDR3 DNA sequence: TGTGCCAGCAGCTTGAGTAGGACAAGCTCCTACAATGAGCAGTTCTTC.

There are many counts of this clone. The CDR3 loop reads CASSDRNTGELFF. For the CDR3, the DNA is TGTGCCAGCAGTGACAGGAACACCGGGGAGCTGTTTTTT. V gene TRBV6-4 combines with J gene TRBJ2-2; D gene ambiguous. Germline values: CDR1 MRHNA, CDR2 SNTAGT. The CDR3 spans 13 residues. Trimming shortened V by 2 bases and J by 1 base, and 2 bases separated the two germline ends.

The chain recombines TRBV7-8 with TRBJ1-1; D unclear. Trimming pared 5 bases from V and 0 bases from J, leaving 7 bases between. The CDR3 loop spans 13 amino acids. CDR1 and CDR2 (germline): SGHVS, FQNEAQ. In DNA, the CDR3 is TGTGCCAGCAGCAGAGTAATGAACACTGAAGCTTTCTTT. Its protein is CASSRVMNTEAFF.

The chain carries TRBV5-6 and TRBJ1-5; D ambiguous. The V gene's germline CDR1 is SGHDT and CDR2 YYEEEE. Trimming shortened V by 0 bases and J by 15 bases, and 16 bases separated the two germline ends. The CDR3 runs 13 residues. The CDR3 DNA reads as TGTGCCAGCAGCTTGGCCGCAGGAAAAGAATGGCATTTT. Protein sequence: CASSLAAGKEWHF.

The gene calls are TRBV7-2 and TRBJ1-5; no definite D call. This CDR3 has 15 amino acids. The germline V gene encodes CDR1 SGHTA and CDR2 FQGNSA. The V gene lost 0 bases and the J gene lost 2 bases, with 8 bases spanning the gap. CDR3 DNA: TGTGCCAGCAGCTTAGCAGGGCTGGGCAATCAGCCCCAGCATTTT. Its translation: CASSLAGLGNQPQHF.

Details on this clone: Mismatch with germline at one junction end may stem from a read error. In the same sample, other DNA sequences code for this CDR3. The rearrangement joins TRBV9 to TRBJ1-3; maybe TRBD1 (6 bases). CDR1 is SGDLS, CDR2 YYNGEE, per germline. The CDR3 totals 16 residues. This CDR3 is CASSVAGGESGNTIYF. CDR3 sequence (DNA): TGTGCCAGCAGTGTAGCCGGGGGCGAGTCTGGAAACACCATATATTTT. Combining the CDR3 with reference TRBV9 and TRBJ1-3 gives the whole variable domain DSGVTQTPKHLITATGQRVTLRCSPRSGDLSVYWYQQSLDQGLQFLIQYYNGEERAKGNILERFSAQQFPDLHSELNLSSLELGDSALYFCASSVAGGESGNTIYFGEGSWLTVV.

The rearrangement uses TRBV9 and TRBJ2-1; TRBD2 agrees at 14 bases. The germline V gene has CDR1 SGDLS and CDR2 YYNGEE. The CDR3 runs 16 residues. J lost 7 bases, V lost 4 bases, and 7 bases had no gene match. The CDR3 DNA sequence: TGTGCCAGCAGCATAGGGGGACTAGCGGGAGAGAATGAGCAGTTCTTC. This encodes CASSIGGLAGENEQFF.